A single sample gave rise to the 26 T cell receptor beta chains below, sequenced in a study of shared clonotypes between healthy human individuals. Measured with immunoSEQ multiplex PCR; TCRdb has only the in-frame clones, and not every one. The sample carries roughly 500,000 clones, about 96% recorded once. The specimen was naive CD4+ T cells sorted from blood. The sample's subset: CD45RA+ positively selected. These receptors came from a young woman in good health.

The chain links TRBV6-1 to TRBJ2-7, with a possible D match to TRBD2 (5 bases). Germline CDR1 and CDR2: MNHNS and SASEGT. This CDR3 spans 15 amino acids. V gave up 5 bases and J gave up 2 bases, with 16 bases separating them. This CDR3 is CASSTEARMAYEQYF. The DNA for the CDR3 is TGTGCCAGCAGTACGGAGGCGCGGATGGCCTACGAGCAGTACTTC.

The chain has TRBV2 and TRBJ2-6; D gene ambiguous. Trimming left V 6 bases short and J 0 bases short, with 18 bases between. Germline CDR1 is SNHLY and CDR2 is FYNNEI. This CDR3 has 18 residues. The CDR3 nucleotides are TGTGCCAGCAGGTTTTCGAGGAGTAGGGCCTCTGGGGCCAACGTCCTGACTTTC. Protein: CASRFSRSRASGANVLTF. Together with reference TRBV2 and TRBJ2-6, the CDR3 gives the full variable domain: EPEVTQTPSHQVTQMGQEVILRCVPISNHLYFYWYRQILGQKVEFLVSFYNNEISEKSEIFDDQFSVERPDGSNFTLKIRSTKLEDSAMYFCASRFSRSRASGANVLTFGAGSRLTVL.

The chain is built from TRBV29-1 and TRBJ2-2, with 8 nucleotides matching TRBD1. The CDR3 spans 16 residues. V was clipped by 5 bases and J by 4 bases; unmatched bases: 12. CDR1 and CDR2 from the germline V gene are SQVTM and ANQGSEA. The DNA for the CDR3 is TGCAGCGTTTCAAATCGGACAGGGATATGCACCGGGGAGCTGTTTTTT. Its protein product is CSVSNRTGICTGELFF.

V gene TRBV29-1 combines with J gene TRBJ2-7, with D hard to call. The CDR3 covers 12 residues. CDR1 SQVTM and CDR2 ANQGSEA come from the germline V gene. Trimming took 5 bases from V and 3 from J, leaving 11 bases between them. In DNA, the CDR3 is TGCAGCGTTTATTACAGCAACTACGAGCAGTACTTC. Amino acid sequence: CSVYYSNYEQYF.

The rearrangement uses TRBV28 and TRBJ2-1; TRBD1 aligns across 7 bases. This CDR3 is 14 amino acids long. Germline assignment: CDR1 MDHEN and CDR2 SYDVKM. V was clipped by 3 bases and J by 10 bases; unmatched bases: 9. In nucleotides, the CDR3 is TGTGCCAGCAGTTTTGAACAGGGGAATAGGGAGCAGTTCTTC. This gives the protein CASSFEQGNREQFF.

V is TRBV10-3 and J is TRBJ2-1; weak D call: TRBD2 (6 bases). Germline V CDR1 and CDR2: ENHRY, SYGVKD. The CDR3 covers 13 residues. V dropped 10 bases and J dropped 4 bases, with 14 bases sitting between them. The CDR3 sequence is CANSRESYNEQFF. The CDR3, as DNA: TGTGCCAATTCCCGGGAGAGTTACAATGAGCAGTTCTTC.

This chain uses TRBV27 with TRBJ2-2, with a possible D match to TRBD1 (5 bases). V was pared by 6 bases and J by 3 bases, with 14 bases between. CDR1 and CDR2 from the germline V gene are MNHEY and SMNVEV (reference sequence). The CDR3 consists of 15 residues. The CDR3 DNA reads TGTGCCAGCAGGCCCATCCCAGGGTACACCGGGGAGCTGTTTTTT. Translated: CASRPIPGYTGELFF.

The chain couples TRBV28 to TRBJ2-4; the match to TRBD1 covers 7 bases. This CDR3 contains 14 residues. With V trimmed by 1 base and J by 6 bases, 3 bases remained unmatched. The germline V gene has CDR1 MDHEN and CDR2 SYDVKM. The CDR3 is CASSLFNRGNIQYF. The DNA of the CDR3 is TGTGCCAGCAGTTTATTTAACAGGGGAAACATTCAGTACTTC.

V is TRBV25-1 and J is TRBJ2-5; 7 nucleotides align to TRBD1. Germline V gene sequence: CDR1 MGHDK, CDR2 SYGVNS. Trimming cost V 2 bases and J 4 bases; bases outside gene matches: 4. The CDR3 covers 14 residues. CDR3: CASSERGPLETQYF. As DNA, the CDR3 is TGTGCCAGCAGTGAAAGGGGGCCTTTAGAGACCCAGTACTTC. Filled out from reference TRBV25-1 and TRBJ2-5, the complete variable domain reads EADIYQTPRYLVIGTGKKITLECSQTMGHDKMYWYQQDPGMELHLIHYSYGVNSTEKGDLSSESTVSRIRTEHFPLTLESARPSHTSQYLCASSERGPLETQYFGPGTRLLVL.

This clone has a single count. CDR3 in DNA: TGTGCCAGCAGGGTGGCCGACAGGAAAGCTTTCTTT. Its protein is CASRVADRKAFF. The chain combines TRBV28 with TRBJ1-1; D may be TRBD1 (6 bases). CDR3 length: 12 residues. Germline V gene data show CDR1 as MDHEN and CDR2 as SYDVKM. The germline V and J ends were trimmed by 6 bases and 9 bases, with 14 bases remaining between them.

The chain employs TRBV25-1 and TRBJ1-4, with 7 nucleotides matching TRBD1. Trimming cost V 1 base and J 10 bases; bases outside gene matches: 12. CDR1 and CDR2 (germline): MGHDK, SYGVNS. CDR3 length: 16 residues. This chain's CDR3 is CASSESFVQGSGKLFF. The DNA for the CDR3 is TGTGCCAGCAGTGAATCTTTCGTACAGGGGTCCGGAAAACTGTTTTTT. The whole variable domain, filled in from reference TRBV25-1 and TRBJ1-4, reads EADIYQTPRYLVIGTGKKITLECSQTMGHDKMYWYQQDPGMELHLIHYSYGVNSTEKGDLSSESTVSRIRTEHFPLTLESARPSHTSQYLCASSESFVQGSGKLFFGSGTQLSVL.

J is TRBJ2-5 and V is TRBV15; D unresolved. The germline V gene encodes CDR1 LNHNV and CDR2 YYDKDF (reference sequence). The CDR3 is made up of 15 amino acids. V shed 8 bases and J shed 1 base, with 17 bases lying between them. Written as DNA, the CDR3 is TGTGCCACCGGAGCACCTACACGCTCCCAAGAGACCCAGTACTTC. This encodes CATGAPTRSQETQYF.

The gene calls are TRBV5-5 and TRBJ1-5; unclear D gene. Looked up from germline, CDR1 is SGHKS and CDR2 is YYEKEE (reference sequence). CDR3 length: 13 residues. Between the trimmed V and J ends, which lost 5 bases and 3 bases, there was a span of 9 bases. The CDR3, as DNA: TGTGCCAGCAGTTTCGACGACAATCAGCCCCAGCATTTT. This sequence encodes CASSFDDNQPQHF. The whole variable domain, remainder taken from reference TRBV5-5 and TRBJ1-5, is DAGVTQSPTHLIKTRGQQVTLRCSPISGHKSVSWYQQVLGQGPQFIFQYYEKEERGRGNFPDRFSARQFPNYSSELNVNALLLGDSALYLCASSFDDNQPQHFGDGTRLSIL.

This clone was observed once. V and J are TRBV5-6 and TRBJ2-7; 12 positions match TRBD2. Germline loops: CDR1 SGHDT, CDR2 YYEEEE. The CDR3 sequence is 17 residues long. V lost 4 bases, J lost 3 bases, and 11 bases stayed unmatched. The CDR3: CASSSTRLAGEIYEQYF. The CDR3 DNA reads TGTGCCAGCAGCAGCACAAGACTAGCGGGAGAGATCTACGAGCAGTACTTC. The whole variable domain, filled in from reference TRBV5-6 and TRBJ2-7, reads DAGVTQSPTHLIKTRGQQVTLRCSPKSGHDTVSWYQQALGQGPQFIFQYYEEEERQRGNFPDRFSGHQFPNYSSELNVNALLLGDSALYLCASSSTRLAGEIYEQYFGPGTRLTVT.

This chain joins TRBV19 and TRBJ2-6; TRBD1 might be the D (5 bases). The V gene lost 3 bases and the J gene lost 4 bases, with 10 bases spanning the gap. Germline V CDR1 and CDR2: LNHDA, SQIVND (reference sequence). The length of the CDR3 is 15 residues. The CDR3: CASSIKGMGANVLTF. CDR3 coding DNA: TGTGCCAGTAGTATTAAGGGGATGGGGGCCAACGTCCTGACTTTC.

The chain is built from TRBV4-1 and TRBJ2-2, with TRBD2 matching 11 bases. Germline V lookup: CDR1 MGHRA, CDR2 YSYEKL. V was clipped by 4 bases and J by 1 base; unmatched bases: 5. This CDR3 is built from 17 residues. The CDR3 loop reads CASSRLAGLLNTGELFF. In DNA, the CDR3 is TGCGCCAGCAGCCGACTAGCGGGGCTGCTGAACACCGGGGAGCTGTTTTTT.

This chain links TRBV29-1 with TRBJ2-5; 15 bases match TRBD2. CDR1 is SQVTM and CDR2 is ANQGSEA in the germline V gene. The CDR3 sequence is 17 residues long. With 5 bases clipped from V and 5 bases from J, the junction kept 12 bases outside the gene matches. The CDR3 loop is CSVWTSGRALSLETQYF. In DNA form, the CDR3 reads TGCAGCGTTTGGACTAGCGGGAGGGCCTTAAGTCTGGAGACCCAGTACTTC.

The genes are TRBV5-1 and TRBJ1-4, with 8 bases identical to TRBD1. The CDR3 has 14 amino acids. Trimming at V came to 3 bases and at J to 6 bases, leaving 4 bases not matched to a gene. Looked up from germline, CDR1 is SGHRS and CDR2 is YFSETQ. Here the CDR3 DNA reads TGCGCCAGCAGCTACAACAGGGGGGATGAAAAACTGTTTTTT. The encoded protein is CASSYNRGDEKLFF.

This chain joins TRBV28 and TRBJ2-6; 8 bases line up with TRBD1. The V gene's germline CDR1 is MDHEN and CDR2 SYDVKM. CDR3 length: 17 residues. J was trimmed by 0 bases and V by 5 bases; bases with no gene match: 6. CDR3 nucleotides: TGTGCCAGCAGTCCCGGGACAGGAAGCTCTGGGGCCAACGTCCTGACTTTC. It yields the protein CASSPGTGSSGANVLTF.

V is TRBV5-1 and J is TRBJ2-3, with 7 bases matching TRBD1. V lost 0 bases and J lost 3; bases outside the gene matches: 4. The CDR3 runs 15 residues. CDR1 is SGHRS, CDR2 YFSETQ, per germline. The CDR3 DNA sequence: TGCGCCAGCAGCTTGGCGGACAGGCCTACAGATACGCAGTATTTT. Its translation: CASSLADRPTDTQYF.

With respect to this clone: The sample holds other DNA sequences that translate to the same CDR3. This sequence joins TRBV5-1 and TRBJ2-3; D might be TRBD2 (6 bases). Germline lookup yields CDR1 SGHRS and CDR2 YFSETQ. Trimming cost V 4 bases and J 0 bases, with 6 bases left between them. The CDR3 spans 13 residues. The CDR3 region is CASSLASTDTQYF. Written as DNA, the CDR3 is TGCGCCAGCAGCCTAGCGAGCACAGATACGCAGTATTTT.

CDR3: CAWRATSGSKSYEQYF. The CDR3 bases are TGTGCCTGGAGAGCTACTAGCGGGAGTAAGTCCTACGAGCAGTACTTC. The J gene is TRBJ2-7, the V gene TRBV30, with TRBD2 matching 11 bases. V lost 3 bases and J lost 1; bases outside the gene matches: 8. CDR3 length: 16 residues. From germline, CDR1 is GTSNPN and CDR2 SVGIG (reference sequence).

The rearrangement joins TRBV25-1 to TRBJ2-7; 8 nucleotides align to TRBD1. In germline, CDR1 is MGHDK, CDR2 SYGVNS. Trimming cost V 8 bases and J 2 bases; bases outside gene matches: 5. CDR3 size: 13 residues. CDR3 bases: TGTGCCAGCTTCGGGGACAGGACCTACGAGCAGTACTTC. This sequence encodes CASFGDRTYEQYF.

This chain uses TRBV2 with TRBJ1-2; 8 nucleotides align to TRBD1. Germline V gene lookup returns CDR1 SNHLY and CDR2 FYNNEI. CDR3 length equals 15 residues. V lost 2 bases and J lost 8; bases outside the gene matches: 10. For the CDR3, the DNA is TGTGCCAGCAGTGAATCTGGACAGGGCGGTTCGGGCTACACCTTC. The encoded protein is CASSESGQGGSGYTF.

The CDR3 loop is CASSQVGLARGEQFF. The DNA of the CDR3 is TGCGCCAGCAGCCAAGTGGGACTCGCAAGGGGTGAGCAGTTCTTC. The J gene is TRBJ2-1, the V gene TRBV4-1, with a weak D call TRBD2 (6 bases). The germline V gene has CDR1 MGHRA and CDR2 YSYEKL. Trimming removed 1 base at V and 9 bases at J, with 16 bases between. This CDR3 has 15 amino acids.

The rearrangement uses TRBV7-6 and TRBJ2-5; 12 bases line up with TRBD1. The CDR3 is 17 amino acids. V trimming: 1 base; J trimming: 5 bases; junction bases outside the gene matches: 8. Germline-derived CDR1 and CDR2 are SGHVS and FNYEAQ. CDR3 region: CASSLVGTGGVGETQYF. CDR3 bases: TGTGCCAGCAGCTTAGTCGGGACAGGGGGCGTGGGGGAGACCCAGTACTTC.